A single sample gave rise to the 16 T cell receptor beta chains below, sequenced in a study of cytomegalovirus exposure and HLA in healthy donors. Repertoires were generated with immunoSEQ multiplex PCR, while TCRdb's copy carries only in-frame clones and drops some. The table records about 110,000 clones, approximately 89% of them present only once. The specimen sequenced was PBMCs. Every receptor here comes from a woman aged 18-29 years in good health and CMV-seronegative.

The rearrangement links TRBV7-2 to TRBJ2-2; TRBD2 agrees at 10 bases. Germline CDR1 SGHTA, CDR2 FQGNSA. V dropped 5 bases and J dropped 7; count of bases not matched to a gene: 10. The CDR3 extends over 16 amino acids. The chain's CDR3 is CASSQSSGSFGGELFF. DNA for the CDR3: TGTGCCAGCAGCCAGTCTAGCGGGAGTTTCGGCGGGGAGCTGTTTTTT.

The chain is built from TRBV27 and TRBJ2-7; 14 bases agree with TRBD2. This CDR3 contains 15 residues. V trimming: 4 bases; J trimming: 7 bases; junction bases outside the gene matches: 6. CDR1 is MNHEY and CDR2 is SMNVEV in the germline V gene (reference sequence). In DNA form, the CDR3 reads TGTGCCAGCAGTTCATCGGGACTAGCGGGAGTTGAGCAGTACTTC. This codes for CASSSSGLAGVEQYF.

The CDR3 coding sequence is TGTGCCAGCACTCCCCCTGCGGGCCCCCGGCGGAACATTCAGTACTTC. This codes for CASTPPAGPRRNIQYF. V gene TRBV28 combines with J gene TRBJ2-4, with D possibly being TRBD2 (5 bases). From germline, CDR1 is MDHEN and CDR2 SYDVKM. The CDR3 is 16 amino acids. Trimming took off 7 bases at V and 7 bases at J, with 23 bases between the two ends.

The chain employs TRBV5-1 and TRBJ2-2; D ambiguous. The CDR3 loop spans 15 amino acids. V lost 0 bases to trimming and J lost 0 bases, with 6 bases between them. Germline V gene lookup returns CDR1 SGHRS and CDR2 YFSETQ. CDR3 sequence reads: CASSLASANTGELFF. DNA of the CDR3: TGCGCCAGCAGCTTGGCTAGTGCGAACACCGGGGAGCTGTTTTTT.

This clone was seen a single time. The chain carries TRBV5-4 and TRBJ1-2; 11 bases map to TRBD1. Germline lookup yields CDR1 SGHNT and CDR2 YYREEE (reference sequence). V shed 2 bases, J shed 3 bases, and the junction held 3 bases outside the gene matches. This CDR3 comprises 15 residues. The CDR3 protein is CASSLGTGGHYGYTF. The CDR3 coding sequence is TGTGCCAGCAGCTTAGGGACAGGGGGACACTATGGCTACACCTTC. Filled out from reference TRBV5-4 and TRBJ1-2, the complete variable domain reads ETGVTQSPTHLIKTRGQQVTLRCSSQSGHNTVSWYQQALGQGPQFIFQYYREEENGRGNFPPRFSGLQFPNYSSELNVNALELDDSALYLCASSLGTGGHYGYTFGSGTRLTVV.

In DNA form, the CDR3 reads TGTGCCATCACCTGGGACAGGGAAGGCTACGAGCAGTACTTC. As protein: CAITWDREGYEQYF. This rearrangement joins TRBV10-3 to TRBJ2-7; 9 bases are shared with TRBD1. The junction had 7 bases not matched to a gene; V was cut back by 7 bases and J by 3 bases. Germline V gives CDR1 ENHRY, CDR2 SYGVKD. CDR3 size: 14 residues.

This chain connects TRBV5-6 to TRBJ2-2; D is undetermined. CDR3 length: 12 amino acids. Between the trimmed V and J ends, which lost 2 bases and 7 bases, there was a span of 6 bases. CDR1 is SGHDT, CDR2 YYEEEE, per germline. The CDR3 nucleotides are TGTGCCAGCAGCTTCAGCGACGGGGAGCTGTTTTTT. Protein product: CASSFSDGELFF. The full variable domain, rest sourced from reference TRBV5-6 and TRBJ2-2, is DAGVTQSPTHLIKTRGQQVTLRCSPKSGHDTVSWYQQALGQGPQFIFQYYEEEERQRGNFPDRFSGHQFPNYSSELNVNALLLGDSALYLCASSFSDGELFFGEGSRLTVL.

The CDR3 sequence is CASSQERVTYGYTF. The CDR3 DNA reads TGCGCCAGCAGCCAAGAGCGAGTTACCTATGGCTACACCTTC. The chain has TRBV4-3 and TRBJ1-2; no reliable D call. This CDR3 comprises 14 residues. The ends were cut back, 0 bases at V and 4 bases at J, with 9 bases in the middle. Germline CDR1 is LGHNA and CDR2 is YSLEER.

The chain couples TRBV6-1 to TRBJ1-1, with unresolved D. From germline, CDR1 is MNHNS and CDR2 SASEGT. The V and J ends lost 1 base and 3 bases respectively, with 9 bases between them. This CDR3 spans 14 amino acids. The CDR3 nucleotides read TGTGCCAGCAGTGAAGGGGGAGCCGACACTGAAGCTTTCTTT. This codes for CASSEGGADTEAFF.

The CDR3 reads CASRNRGSYEQYF. In DNA form, the CDR3 reads TGTGCCAGCAGGAACAGGGGTTCCTACGAGCAGTACTTC. The J gene is TRBJ2-7, the V gene TRBV28, with 7 nucleotides matching TRBD1. The CDR3 extends over 13 amino acids. V dropped 6 bases and J dropped 1; count of bases not matched to a gene: 3. CDR1 is MDHEN and CDR2 is SYDVKM in the germline V gene.

The chain combines TRBV4-1 with TRBJ2-6; perhaps TRBD1 as D (5 bases). The V gene's germline CDR1 is MGHRA and CDR2 YSYEKL. The V and J ends lost 3 bases and 0 bases respectively, with 12 bases between them. CDR3 length: 17 residues. In DNA form, the CDR3 reads TGCGCCAGCAGCCAGGAGACAGCGAGCTCTGGGGCCAACGTCCTGACTTTC. Protein sequence: CASSQETASSGANVLTF.

This clone was found a few times. The chain combines TRBV6-1 with TRBJ1-2; D unresolved. Trimming took 0 bases from V and 1 from J, leaving 6 bases between them. The germline V gene has CDR1 MNHNS and CDR2 SASEGT. The CDR3 is 14 amino acids. The DNA for the CDR3 is TGTGCCAGCAGTGAAGCAACACGTAACTATGGCTACACCTTC. It is translated as CASSEATRNYGYTF.

V gene TRBV7-9 combines with J gene TRBJ2-5, with 12 bases identical to TRBD2. The CDR3 has 15 residues. The V and J ends lost 7 bases and 5 bases, in that order; junction bases with no gene match: 8. Germline lookup yields CDR1 SEHNR and CDR2 FQNEAQ (reference sequence). The CDR3 loop reads CASTQGGLAGETQYF. The CDR3 bases are TGTGCCAGCACCCAGGGCGGACTAGCGGGGGAGACCCAGTACTTC.

This clone was seen more than once but under ten times. The J gene is TRBJ1-4, the V gene TRBV6-1; D not certain. Germline assignment: CDR1 MNHNS and CDR2 SASEGT. Trimming left V 3 bases short and J 5 bases short, with 10 bases between. The CDR3 spans 14 residues. CDR3 in amino acids: CASSDHAENEKLFF. Here the CDR3 DNA reads TGTGCCAGCAGTGACCATGCGGAAAATGAAAAACTGTTTTTT.

V gene TRBV9 combines with J gene TRBJ1-2; 8 nucleotides agree with TRBD1. The V gene end was trimmed by 4 bases and the J gene end by 4 bases; junction bases not matched to a gene: 18. In germline, CDR1 is SGDLS, CDR2 YYNGEE. CDR3 length: 18 residues. This CDR3 is CASSRWDAGGGSAYGYTF. The CDR3 bases are TGTGCCAGCAGCAGATGGGACGCAGGGGGCGGTTCGGCCTATGGCTACACCTTC.

The rearrangement links TRBV9 to TRBJ2-2, with D maybe TRBD1 (6 bases). Trimming shortened V by 6 bases and J by 1 base, and 10 bases separated the two germline ends. The length of the CDR3 is 14 residues. Germline values: CDR1 SGDLS, CDR2 YYNGEE. CDR3 sequence: CASNQGRNTGELFF. DNA of the CDR3: TGTGCCAGCAACCAGGGGCGGAACACCGGGGAGCTGTTTTTT.